This TCR beta chain stems from a study of blood T cell repertoires in COVID-19. Trimming left V 4 bases short and J 3 bases short, with 17 bases between. Germline V gene data show CDR1 as SGHRS and CDR2 as YFSETQ. The CDR3 extends over 15 amino acids. Original methodology: The authors estimated nucleated cell counts from reference gene primer amplification. Data came from immunoSEQ multiplex PCR; TCRdb stores just in-frame clones and leaves some out. V and J calls and clone size are as listed in that table; D and trimming were resolved from the DNA. The table lists approximately 180,000 clones, 75% to 90% of them singletons. The participants were between about 18 and 89 years old and came from roughly 25 US areas. Categorization into cohorts depended on clinical history that participants reported.

This clonotype originated in a man between 40 and 49 years old who had recovered from COVID-19. The rearrangement joins TRBV5-1 to TRBJ2-7; D is possibly TRBD2 (5 bases). Specimen: PBMCs or T cells enriched from blood (not recorded which). CDR3 DNA sequence: TGCGCCAGCAGCAAGGATCCCCGGGGTGACTACGAGCAGTACTTC. Translation: CASSKDPRGDYEQYF.